This T cell receptor (beta chain) was sequenced during a study of T cell responses to AZD1222 COVID-19 vaccine. Study outcomes and limitations: Donors skewed white British and female; clonal diversity was possibly underestimated. Repertoires were obtained only post-peak T cell response.

Repertoires were generated with immunoSEQ multiplex PCR, while TCRdb's copy carries only in-frame clones and drops some. Of about 200,000 clones in the sample, 85% to 95% were seen once. The table lists this clone with a count of one. Its antigen is undetermined. This CDR3 is 14 amino acids long. Germline values: CDR1 LNHDA, CDR2 SQIVND (reference sequence). V was cut by 6 bases and J by 6 bases, with 15 bases left in between. Material: peripheral blood, obtained 28 days after the second dose of the MenACWY control vaccine. The TCR sequence derives from an adult who received the MenACWY meningococcal vaccine as a control. This chain uses TRBV19 with TRBJ1-5; possible D gene TRBD1, 5 bases. CDR3 loop: CASSTTTGPQPQHF. For the CDR3, the DNA is TGTGCCAGTAGCACCACCACGGGGCCTCAGCCCCAGCATTTT.